This TCR beta chain was sequenced for a study of T cell responses to AZD1222 COVID-19 vaccine. Produced via immunoSEQ multiplex PCR; TCRdb's table is partial and in-frame only. The table has around 100,000 clones, around 85% seen once; the top ten hold just under 6.5%. Germline-derived CDR1 and CDR2 are DFQATT and SNEGSKA (reference sequence). Trimming stripped 7 bases from V and 4 bases from J, with 7 bases between. The CDR3 extends over 10 amino acids. In its sample, this clone was seen once. As yet, its antigen is unknown. Findings and limits, study-wide: Unmutated variant regions reportedly attract nearly half of all spike-specific TCRs. Regions 160-218 and 743-854 held dominance among vaccine-associated CD4 TCRs, which spanned spike.

This chain uses TRBV20-1 with TRBJ1-2; D might be TRBD1 (5 bases). The source is an adult in good health. This specimen was peripheral blood, taken on day 0 of AZD1222 vaccination. CDR3 protein: CSVGGYGYTF. As DNA, the CDR3 is TGCAGTGTGGGGGGCTATGGCTACACCTTC.